These T cell receptor beta chains were read from a single sample in a study of spatial heterogeneity in lung cancer. TCRdb recomputed calls from the 5' RACE reads with MiXCR, one row per CDR3 protein. In the table there are approximately 6,800 distinct CDR3 sequences, 13% of which are singletons. This material consisted of lung tumor tissue, taken at surgery. The source of these receptors is a male donor with early-stage non-small cell lung cancer. Both conserved end residues are part of each CDR3. Fields, in order: CDR3 protein, CDR3 DNA, V gene, D gene, J gene, clone size. D genes are given only for firm matches. Only some rows state a clone size, as once, few, many or a class for expanded clones.

CDR3aa: CANRRGLQDREETQYF
CDR3nt: TGTGCCAACAGAAGGGGCCTCCAAGACAGGGAAGAGACCCAGTACTTC
v_gene: TRBV6-1
d_gene: TRBD1
j_gene: TRBJ2-5
abundance: .

CDR3aa: CASSGGQAVNTEAFF
CDR3nt: TGCGCCAGCAGCGGGGGACAGGCAGTGAACACTGAAGCTTTCTTT
v_gene: TRBV5-1
d_gene: TRBD1
j_gene: TRBJ1-1
abundance: .

CDR3aa: CAISEKGETQYF
CDR3nt: TGTGCCATCAGTGAGAAGGGGGAGACCCAGTACTTC
v_gene: TRBV10-3
d_gene: .
j_gene: TRBJ2-5
abundance: .

CDR3aa: CASSYRGHGGELFF
CDR3nt: TGCGCCAGCAGTTACAGGGGGCACGGCGGGGAGCTGTTTTTT
v_gene: TRBV10-1
d_gene: TRBD1
j_gene: TRBJ2-2
abundance: many

CDR3aa: CAISSYPVLFF
CDR3nt: TGTGCCATCAGTTCTTACCCTGTGCTGTTTTTT
v_gene: TRBV10-3
d_gene: .
j_gene: TRBJ2-2
abundance: many

CDR3aa: CASSLEGRHEGTNSGANVLTF
CDR3nt: TGCGCCAGCAGCTTGGAAGGGCGACACGAAGGCACAAACTCTGGGGCCAACGTCCTGACTTTC
v_gene: TRBV5-1
d_gene: .
j_gene: TRBJ2-6
abundance: many

CDR3aa: CASSLGTSGTSTDTQYF
CDR3nt: TGTGCCAGCAGTTTGGGGACTAGCGGCACTAGCACAGATACGCAGTATTTT
v_gene: TRBV12-3/TRBV12-4
d_gene: TRBD2
j_gene: TRBJ2-3
abundance: medium-sized

CDR3aa: CASSLDRGVYNEQFF
CDR3nt: TGCGCCAGCAGCTTGGACAGGGGGGTCTACAATGAGCAGTTCTTC
v_gene: TRBV5-1
d_gene: TRBD1
j_gene: TRBJ2-1
abundance: many

CDR3aa: CASSSDGENSPLHF
CDR3nt: TGTGCCAGCAGTTCGGACGGAGAAAATTCACCCCTCCACTTT
v_gene: TRBV12-3/TRBV12-4
d_gene: .
j_gene: TRBJ1-6
abundance: many

CDR3aa: CASSSYSVQETQYF
CDR3nt: TGTGCCAGCAGTTCCTACAGTGTACAAGAGACCCAGTACTTC
v_gene: TRBV6-5
d_gene: .
j_gene: TRBJ2-5
abundance: many

CDR3aa: CSARDHSRGLTGELFF
CDR3nt: TGCAGTGCTAGAGATCATTCAAGGGGGCTAACCGGGGAGCTGTTTTTT
v_gene: TRBV20-1
d_gene: TRBD1
j_gene: TRBJ2-2
abundance: medium-sized

CDR3aa: CSALPTPMWNEQFF
CDR3nt: TGCAGTGCCCTTCCGACTCCTATGTGGAATGAGCAGTTCTTC
v_gene: TRBV20-1
d_gene: .
j_gene: TRBJ2-1
abundance: many

CDR3aa: CASSIRVLGEKLFF
CDR3nt: TGTGCCAGTAGTATACGGGTCTTAGGTGAAAAACTGTTTTTT
v_gene: TRBV19
d_gene: .
j_gene: TRBJ1-4
abundance: medium-sized

CDR3aa: CASSPLTGFSPVIIKAF
CDR3nt: TGTGCCAGCAGTCCGCTGACAGGTTTTTCCCCCGTTATTATTAAGGCCTTC
v_gene: TRBV12-3/TRBV12-4
d_gene: .
j_gene: TRBJ1-2
abundance: .

CDR3aa: CATSRDLRSYEQYF
CDR3nt: TGTGCCACCAGCAGAGATCTCCGGAGCTACGAGCAGTACTTC
v_gene: TRBV15
d_gene: .
j_gene: TRBJ2-7
abundance: many

CDR3aa: CATSVGNQPQHF
CDR3nt: TGTGCCACCAGTGTTGGCAATCAGCCCCAGCATTTT
v_gene: TRBV24-1
d_gene: .
j_gene: TRBJ1-5
abundance: medium-sized

CDR3aa: CASSRLATDTQYF
CDR3nt: TGTGCCAGCAGTCGACTAGCGACAGATACGCAGTATTTT
v_gene: TRBV12-3/TRBV12-4
d_gene: TRBD2
j_gene: TRBJ2-3
abundance: few

CDR3aa: CASSLRDRGEKLFF
CDR3nt: TGTGCCAGCAGCCTCCGGGACAGGGGTGAAAAACTGTTTTTT
v_gene: TRBV4-2
d_gene: TRBD1
j_gene: TRBJ1-4
abundance: medium-sized

CDR3aa: CSARDLAGGPTDTQYF
CDR3nt: TGCAGTGCTAGAGATCTGGCGGGAGGACCCACAGATACGCAGTATTTT
v_gene: TRBV20-1
d_gene: TRBD2
j_gene: TRBJ2-3
abundance: many

CDR3aa: CSARGQQETQYF
CDR3nt: TGCAGTGCTAGGGGACAGCAAGAGACCCAGTACTTC
v_gene: TRBV20-1
d_gene: TRBD1
j_gene: TRBJ2-5
abundance: many

CDR3aa: CAISEDRASPLHF
CDR3nt: TGTGCCATCAGTGAAGACAGGGCTTCACCCCTCCACTTT
v_gene: TRBV10-3
d_gene: TRBD1
j_gene: TRBJ1-6
abundance: medium-sized

CDR3aa: CASSMRPLGEKLFF
CDR3nt: TGTGCCAGTAGTATGCGGCCCTTGGGAGAAAAACTGTTTTTT
v_gene: TRBV19
d_gene: .
j_gene: TRBJ1-4
abundance: many

CDR3aa: CASSTAVAGFYGYTF
CDR3nt: TGCGCCAGCAGCACCGCAGTGGCCGGGTTCTATGGCTACACCTTC
v_gene: TRBV5-1
d_gene: .
j_gene: TRBJ1-2
abundance: many

CDR3aa: CASGRGLALEQYF
CDR3nt: TGTGCCAGCGGGCGGGGGCTTGCGTTAGAGCAGTACTTC
v_gene: TRBV2
d_gene: .
j_gene: TRBJ2-7
abundance: .

CDR3aa: CSARDQRTSRKETQYF
CDR3nt: TGCAGTGCTAGAGATCAAAGGACTAGCCGAAAAGAGACCCAGTACTTC
v_gene: TRBV20-1
d_gene: TRBD2
j_gene: TRBJ2-5
abundance: many

CDR3aa: CASSGQTNSPLHF
CDR3nt: TGTGCCAGCAGTGGACAGACTAATTCACCCCTCCACTTT
v_gene: TRBV9
d_gene: .
j_gene: TRBJ1-6
abundance: many

CDR3aa: CASREAANTGELFF
CDR3nt: TGCGCCAGCAGAGAGGCGGCGAACACCGGGGAGCTGTTTTTT
v_gene: TRBV5-1
d_gene: .
j_gene: TRBJ2-2
abundance: .

CDR3aa: CAISFDNRNTEAFF
CDR3nt: TGTGCCATCAGTTTCGACAACAGGAACACTGAAGCTTTCTTT
v_gene: TRBV10-3
d_gene: .
j_gene: TRBJ1-1
abundance: many

CDR3aa: CSALGASGIGELFF
CDR3nt: TGCAGTGCCCTAGGGGCTAGCGGGATCGGGGAGCTGTTTTTT
v_gene: TRBV20-1
d_gene: TRBD2
j_gene: TRBJ2-2
abundance: many

CDR3aa: CASSYSPGQITDTQYF
CDR3nt: TGTGCCAGCAGTTACTCCCCGGGACAGATCACAGATACGCAGTATTTT
v_gene: TRBV6-2/TRBV6-3
d_gene: TRBD1
j_gene: TRBJ2-3
abundance: many

CDR3aa: CAISEREEETEAFF
CDR3nt: TGTGCCATCAGTGAGAGGGAAGAGGAAACTGAAGCTTTCTTT
v_gene: TRBV10-3
d_gene: .
j_gene: TRBJ1-1
abundance: few

CDR3aa: CASSQGNVNIQYF
CDR3nt: TGTGCCAGCAGCCAAGGGAACGTCAACATTCAGTACTTC
v_gene: TRBV14
d_gene: .
j_gene: TRBJ2-4
abundance: few

CDR3aa: CASSPSAGGIGTEAFF
CDR3nt: TGTGCCAGCTCACCTTCGGCAGGGGGAATAGGCACTGAAGCTTTCTTT
v_gene: TRBV18
d_gene: TRBD1
j_gene: TRBJ1-1
abundance: many

CDR3aa: CASQMGVEQFF
CDR3nt: TGCGCCAGTCAGATGGGTGTGGAGCAGTTCTTC
v_gene: TRBV10-2
d_gene: .
j_gene: TRBJ2-1
abundance: many

CDR3aa: CASRVDTVNTGELFF
CDR3nt: TGTGCCAGCAGAGTCGACACAGTGAACACCGGGGAGCTGTTTTTT
v_gene: TRBV7-3
d_gene: .
j_gene: TRBJ2-2
abundance: many